This T cell receptor (beta chain) is drawn from a study of shared T cell receptors in the human thymus. Sequenced by immunoSEQ multiplex PCR; TCRdb stores in-frame clones only, minus some. The sample has 500,000 to 850,000 clones, around 87% seen once. Unmatched junction bases numbered 10, after V lost 4 bases and J lost 10 bases. There are 14 residues in the CDR3. CDR1 is SGHRS, CDR2 YFSETQ, per germline. This clone appeared a few times. Another study also made use of these data, one on human thymus T cells. That source adds: Among the donors, all were healthy Finnish infants having corrective surgery for congenital heart defects. From resections taken during corrective heart surgery, the thymus tissue was obtained. V and J genes seemed to be used with bias in thymic and blood repertoires. Related research reported highly overlapping thymic repertoires among unrelated individuals.

Sequencing was done on a sample of thymocytes. The clonotype comes from a boy in the first two years of life with a congenital heart defect. The chain joins TRBV5-1 to TRBJ1-4; 7 bases fit TRBD1. CDR3 sequence (DNA): TGCGCCAGCAGCACGACAGGGCCCGGAAGAAAACTGTTTTTT. This gives the protein CASSTTGPGRKLFF.